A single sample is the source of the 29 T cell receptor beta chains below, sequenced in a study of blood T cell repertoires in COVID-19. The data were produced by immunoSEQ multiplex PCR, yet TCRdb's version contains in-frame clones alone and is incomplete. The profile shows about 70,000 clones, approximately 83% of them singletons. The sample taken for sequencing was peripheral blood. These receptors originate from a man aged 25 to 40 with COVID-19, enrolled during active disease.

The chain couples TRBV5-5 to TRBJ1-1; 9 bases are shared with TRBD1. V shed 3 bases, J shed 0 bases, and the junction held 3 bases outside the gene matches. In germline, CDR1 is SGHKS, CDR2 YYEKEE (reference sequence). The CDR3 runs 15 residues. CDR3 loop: CASSWGQGLNTEAFF. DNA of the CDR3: TGTGCCAGCAGCTGGGGACAGGGATTGAACACTGAAGCTTTCTTT.

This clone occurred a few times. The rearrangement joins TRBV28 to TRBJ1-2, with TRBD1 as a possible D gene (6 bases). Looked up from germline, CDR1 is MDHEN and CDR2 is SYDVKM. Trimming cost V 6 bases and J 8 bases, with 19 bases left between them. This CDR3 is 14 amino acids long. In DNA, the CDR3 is TGTGCCAGCAGCTGGGCGGGGGCCCCCTCGGGCTACACCTTC. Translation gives CASSWAGAPSGYTF.

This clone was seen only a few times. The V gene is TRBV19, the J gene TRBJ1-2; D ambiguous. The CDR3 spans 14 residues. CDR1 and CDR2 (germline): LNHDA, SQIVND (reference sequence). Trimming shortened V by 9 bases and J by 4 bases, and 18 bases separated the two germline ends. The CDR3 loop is CASSATQASYGYTF. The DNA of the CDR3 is TGTGCCAGCTCCGCCACCCAGGCCTCCTATGGCTACACCTTC.

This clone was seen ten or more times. The CDR3 bases are TGCGCCAGCAGCCAAGATACGGGTCCCAATCAGCCCCAGCATTTT. It encodes CASSQDTGPNQPQHF. This sequence joins TRBV4-3 and TRBJ1-5; no clear D gene. This CDR3 region has 15 residues. The germline CDR1 and CDR2 sequences are LGHNA and YSLEER. The ends were cut back, 0 bases at V and 3 bases at J, with 9 bases in the middle.

The CDR3 region has the DNA TGTGCCAGCAGTGCGACGGGGACAGGGCGCTATGGCTACACCTTC. It encodes CASSATGTGRYGYTF. This chain uses TRBV6-6 with TRBJ1-2; 9 positions match TRBD1. With V trimmed by 5 bases and J by 4 bases, 8 bases remained unmatched. Germline V lookup: CDR1 MNHNY, CDR2 SVGAGI (reference sequence). The CDR3 runs 15 residues.

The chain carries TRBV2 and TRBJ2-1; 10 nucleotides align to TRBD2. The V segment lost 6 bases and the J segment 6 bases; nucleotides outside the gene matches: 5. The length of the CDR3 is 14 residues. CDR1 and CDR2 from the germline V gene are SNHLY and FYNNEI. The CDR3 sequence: CASRGLARSNEQFF. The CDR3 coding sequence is TGTGCCAGCAGGGGACTAGCGAGGAGCAATGAGCAGTTCTTC.

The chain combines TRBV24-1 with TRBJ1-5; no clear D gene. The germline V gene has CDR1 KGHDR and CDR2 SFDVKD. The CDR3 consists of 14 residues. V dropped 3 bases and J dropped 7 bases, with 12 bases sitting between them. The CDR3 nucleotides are TGTGCCACCAGTGATAAAACATTCTTCCAGCCCCAGCATTTT. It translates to CATSDKTFFQPQHF.

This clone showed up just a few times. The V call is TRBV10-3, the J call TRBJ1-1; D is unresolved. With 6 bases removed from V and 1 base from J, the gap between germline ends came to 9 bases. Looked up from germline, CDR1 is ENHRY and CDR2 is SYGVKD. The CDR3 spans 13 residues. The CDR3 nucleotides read TGTGCCATCAGCGAGGCCGGGAACACTGAAGCTTTCTTT. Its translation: CAISEAGNTEAFF.

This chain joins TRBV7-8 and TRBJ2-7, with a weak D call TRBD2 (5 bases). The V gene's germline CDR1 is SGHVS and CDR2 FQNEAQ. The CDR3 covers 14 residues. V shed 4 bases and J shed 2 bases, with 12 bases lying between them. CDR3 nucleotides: TGTGCCAGCAGCTCGGAGAGCGGTCCCTACGAGCAGTACTTC. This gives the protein CASSSESGPYEQYF.

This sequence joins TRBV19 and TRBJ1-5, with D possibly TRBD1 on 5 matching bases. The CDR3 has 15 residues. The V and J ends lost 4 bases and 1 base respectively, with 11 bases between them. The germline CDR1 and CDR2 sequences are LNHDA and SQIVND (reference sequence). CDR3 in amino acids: CASSTGKRSNQPQHF. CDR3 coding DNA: TGTGCCAGTAGTACAGGGAAGAGGAGCAATCAGCCCCAGCATTTT. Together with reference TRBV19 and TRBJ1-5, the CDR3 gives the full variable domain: DGGITQSPKYLFRKEGQNVTLSCEQNLNHDAMYWYRQDPGQGLRLIYYSQIVNDFQKGDIAEGYSVSREKKESFPLTVTSAQKNPTAFYLCASSTGKRSNQPQHFGDGTRLSIL.

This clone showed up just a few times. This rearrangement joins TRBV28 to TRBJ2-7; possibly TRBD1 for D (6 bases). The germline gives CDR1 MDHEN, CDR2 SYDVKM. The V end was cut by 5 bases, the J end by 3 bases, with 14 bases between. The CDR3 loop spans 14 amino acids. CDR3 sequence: CASSPRQVFYEQYF. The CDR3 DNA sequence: TGTGCCAGCAGTCCTAGACAGGTATTCTACGAGCAGTACTTC. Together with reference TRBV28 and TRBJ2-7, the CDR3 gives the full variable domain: DVKVTQSSRYLVKRTGEKVFLECVQDMDHENMFWYRQDPGLGLRLIYFSYDVKMKEKGDIPEGYSVSREKKERFSLILESASTNQTSMYLCASSPRQVFYEQYFGPGTRLTVT.

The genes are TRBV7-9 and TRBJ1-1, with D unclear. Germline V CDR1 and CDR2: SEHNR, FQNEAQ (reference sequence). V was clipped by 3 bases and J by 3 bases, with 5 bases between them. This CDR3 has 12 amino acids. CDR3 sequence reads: CASSLEYTEAFF. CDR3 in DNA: TGTGCCAGCAGCTTGGAGTACACTGAAGCTTTCTTT.

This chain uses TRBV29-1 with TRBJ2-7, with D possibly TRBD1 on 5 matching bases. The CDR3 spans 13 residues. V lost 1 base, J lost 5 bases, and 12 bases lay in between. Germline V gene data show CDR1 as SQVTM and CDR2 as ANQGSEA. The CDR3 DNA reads TGCAGCGTTGAAGGTGGCAGGGATAACGAGCAGTACTTC. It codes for CSVEGGRDNEQYF.

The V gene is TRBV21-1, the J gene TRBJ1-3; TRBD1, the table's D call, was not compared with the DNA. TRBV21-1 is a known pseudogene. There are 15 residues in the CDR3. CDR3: CASRNFLTGENTIYF. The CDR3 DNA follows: TGTGCCAGCAGAAATTTCCTGACAGGGGAAAACACCATATATTTT.

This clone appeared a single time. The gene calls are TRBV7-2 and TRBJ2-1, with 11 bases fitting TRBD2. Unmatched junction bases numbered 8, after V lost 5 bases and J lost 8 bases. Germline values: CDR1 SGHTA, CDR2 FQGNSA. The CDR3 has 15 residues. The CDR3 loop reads CASSIPTSGTDEQFF. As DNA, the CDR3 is TGTGCCAGCAGCATACCGACTAGCGGGACTGATGAGCAGTTCTTC.

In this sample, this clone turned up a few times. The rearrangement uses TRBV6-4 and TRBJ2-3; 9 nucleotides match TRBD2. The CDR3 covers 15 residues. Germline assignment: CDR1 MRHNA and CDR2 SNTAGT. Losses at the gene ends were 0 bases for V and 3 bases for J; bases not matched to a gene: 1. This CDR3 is CASSDSSGGTDTQYF. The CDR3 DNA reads TGTGCCAGCAGTGACTCGAGCGGGGGGACAGATACGCAGTATTTT.

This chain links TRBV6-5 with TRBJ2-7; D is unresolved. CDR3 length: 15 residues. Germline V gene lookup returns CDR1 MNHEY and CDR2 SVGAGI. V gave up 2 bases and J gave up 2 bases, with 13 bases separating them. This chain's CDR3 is CASSYSSQATYEQYF. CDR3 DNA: TGTGCCAGCAGTTACAGTAGTCAGGCCACCTACGAGCAGTACTTC.

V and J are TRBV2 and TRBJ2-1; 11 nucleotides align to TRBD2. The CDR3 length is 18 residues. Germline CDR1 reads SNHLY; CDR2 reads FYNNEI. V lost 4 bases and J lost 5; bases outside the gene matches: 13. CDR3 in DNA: TGTGCCAGCAGTGCTCCGACGGATGGGACTAGCGGTCACAATGAGCAGTTCTTC. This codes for CASSAPTDGTSGHNEQFF.

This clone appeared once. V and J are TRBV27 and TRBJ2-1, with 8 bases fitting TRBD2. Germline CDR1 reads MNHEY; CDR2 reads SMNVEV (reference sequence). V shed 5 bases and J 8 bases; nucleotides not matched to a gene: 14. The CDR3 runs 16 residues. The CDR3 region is CASSPRIKAGADEQFF. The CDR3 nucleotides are TGTGCCAGCAGTCCCCGTATTAAAGCGGGAGCGGATGAGCAGTTCTTC.

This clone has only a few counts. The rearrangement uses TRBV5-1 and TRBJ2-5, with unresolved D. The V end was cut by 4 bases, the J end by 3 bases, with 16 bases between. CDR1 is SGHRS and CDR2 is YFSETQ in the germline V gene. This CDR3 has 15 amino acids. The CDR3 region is CASSNTPGSEETQYF. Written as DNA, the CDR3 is TGCGCCAGCAGCAACACGCCCGGGTCCGAAGAGACCCAGTACTTC.

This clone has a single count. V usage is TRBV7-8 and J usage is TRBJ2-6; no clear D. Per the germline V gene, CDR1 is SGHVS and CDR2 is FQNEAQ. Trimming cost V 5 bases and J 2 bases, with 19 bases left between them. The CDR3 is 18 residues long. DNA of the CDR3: TGTGCCAGCAGCCTCCCCGGTCTTGATTTAGCTGGGGCCAACGTCCTGACTTTC. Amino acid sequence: CASSLPGLDLAGANVLTF.

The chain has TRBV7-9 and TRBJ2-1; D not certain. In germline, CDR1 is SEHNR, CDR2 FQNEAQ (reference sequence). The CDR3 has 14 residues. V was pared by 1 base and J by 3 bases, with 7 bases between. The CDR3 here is CASSLVSGYNEQFF. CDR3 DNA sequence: TGTGCCAGCAGCTTAGTGTCGGGCTACAATGAGCAGTTCTTC.

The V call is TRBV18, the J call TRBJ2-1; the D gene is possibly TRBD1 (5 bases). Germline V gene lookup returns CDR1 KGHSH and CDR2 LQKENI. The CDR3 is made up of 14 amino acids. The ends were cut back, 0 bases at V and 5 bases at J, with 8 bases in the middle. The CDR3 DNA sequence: TGTGCCAGCTCACCACCGTTCAGGGACAATGAGCAGTTCTTC. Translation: CASSPPFRDNEQFF.

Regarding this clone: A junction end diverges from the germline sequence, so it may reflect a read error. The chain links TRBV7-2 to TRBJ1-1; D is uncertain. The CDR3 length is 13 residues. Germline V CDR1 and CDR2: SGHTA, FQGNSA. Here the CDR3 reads CASRLAGHTEAFF. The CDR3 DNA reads TGTGCCAGCAGGTTAGCGGGCCACACTGAAGCTTTCTTT.

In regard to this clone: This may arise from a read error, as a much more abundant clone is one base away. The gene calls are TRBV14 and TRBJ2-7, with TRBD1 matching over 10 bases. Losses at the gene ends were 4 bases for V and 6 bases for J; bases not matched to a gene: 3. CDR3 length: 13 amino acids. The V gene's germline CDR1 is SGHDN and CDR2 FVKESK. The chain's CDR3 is CASSPDRGGEQYF. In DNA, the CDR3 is TGTGCCAGCAGCCCGGACAGGGGGGGCGAGCAGTACTTC.

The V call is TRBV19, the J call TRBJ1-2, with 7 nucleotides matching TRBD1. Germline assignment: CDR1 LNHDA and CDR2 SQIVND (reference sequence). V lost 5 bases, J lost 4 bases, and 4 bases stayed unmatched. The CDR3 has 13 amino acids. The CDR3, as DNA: TGTGCCAGTAGTGCACAGGGGAGCTATGGCTACACCTTC. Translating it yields CASSAQGSYGYTF. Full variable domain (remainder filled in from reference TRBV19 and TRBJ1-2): DGGITQSPKYLFRKEGQNVTLSCEQNLNHDAMYWYRQDPGQGLRLIYYSQIVNDFQKGDIAEGYSVSREKKESFPLTVTSAQKNPTAFYLCASSAQGSYGYTFGSGTRLTVV.

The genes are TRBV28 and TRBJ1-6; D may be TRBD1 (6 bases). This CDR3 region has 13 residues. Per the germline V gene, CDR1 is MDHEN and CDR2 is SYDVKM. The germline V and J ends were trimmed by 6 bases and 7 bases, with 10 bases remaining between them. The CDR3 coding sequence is TGTGCCAGCAGGACAGGTAGAAATTCACCCCTCCACTTT. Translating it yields CASRTGRNSPLHF.

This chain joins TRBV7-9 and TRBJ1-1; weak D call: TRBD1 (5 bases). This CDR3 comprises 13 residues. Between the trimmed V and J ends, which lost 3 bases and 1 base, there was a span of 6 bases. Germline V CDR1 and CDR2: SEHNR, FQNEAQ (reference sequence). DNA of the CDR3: TGTGCCAGCAGCTTTCAGGGGAACACTGAAGCTTTCTTT. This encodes CASSFQGNTEAFF.

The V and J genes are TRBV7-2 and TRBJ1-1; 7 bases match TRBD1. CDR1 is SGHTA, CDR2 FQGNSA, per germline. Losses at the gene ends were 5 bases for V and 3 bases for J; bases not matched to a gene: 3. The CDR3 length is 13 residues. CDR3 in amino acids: CASSPGTDTEAFF. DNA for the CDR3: TGTGCCAGCAGCCCGGGGACAGACACTGAAGCTTTCTTT.